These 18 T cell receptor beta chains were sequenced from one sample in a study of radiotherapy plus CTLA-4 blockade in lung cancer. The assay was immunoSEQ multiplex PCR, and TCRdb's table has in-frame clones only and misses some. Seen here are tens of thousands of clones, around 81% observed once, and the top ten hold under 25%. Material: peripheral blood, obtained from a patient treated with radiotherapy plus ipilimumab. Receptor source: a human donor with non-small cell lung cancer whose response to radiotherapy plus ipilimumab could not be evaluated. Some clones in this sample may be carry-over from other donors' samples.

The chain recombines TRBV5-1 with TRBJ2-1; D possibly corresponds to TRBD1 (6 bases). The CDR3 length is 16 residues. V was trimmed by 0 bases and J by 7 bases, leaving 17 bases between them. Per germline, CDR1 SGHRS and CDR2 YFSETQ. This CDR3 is CASSLALQGTQNEQFF. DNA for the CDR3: TGCGCCAGCAGCTTGGCACTCCAAGGGACACAGAATGAGCAGTTCTTC.

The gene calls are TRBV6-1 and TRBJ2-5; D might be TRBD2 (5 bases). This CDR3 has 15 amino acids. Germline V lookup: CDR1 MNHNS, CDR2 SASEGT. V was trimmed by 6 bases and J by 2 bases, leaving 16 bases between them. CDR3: CASRLAGGHQETQYF. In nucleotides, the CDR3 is TGTGCCAGCAGATTGGCAGGAGGCCATCAAGAGACCCAGTACTTC.

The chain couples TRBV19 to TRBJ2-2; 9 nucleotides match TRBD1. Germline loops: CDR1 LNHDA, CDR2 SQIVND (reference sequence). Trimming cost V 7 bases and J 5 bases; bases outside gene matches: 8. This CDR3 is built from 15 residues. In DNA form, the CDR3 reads TGTGCCAGTAATCTACAGGGGGCTGGGACCGGGGAGCTGTTTTTT. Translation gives CASNLQGAGTGELFF.

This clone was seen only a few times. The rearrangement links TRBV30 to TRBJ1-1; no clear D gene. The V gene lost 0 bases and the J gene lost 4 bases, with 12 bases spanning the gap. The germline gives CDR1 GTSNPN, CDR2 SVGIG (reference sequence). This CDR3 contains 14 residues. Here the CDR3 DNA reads TGTGCCTGGAGTGTCCCCCAGGTAGGCACTGAAGCTTTCTTT. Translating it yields CAWSVPQVGTEAFF.

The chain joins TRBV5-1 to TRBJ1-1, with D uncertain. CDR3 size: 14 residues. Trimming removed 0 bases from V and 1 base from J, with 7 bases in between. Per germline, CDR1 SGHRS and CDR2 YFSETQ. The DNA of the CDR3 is TGCGCCAGCAGCTTGGCACAGCAGAACACTGAAGCTTTCTTT. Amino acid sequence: CASSLAQQNTEAFF.

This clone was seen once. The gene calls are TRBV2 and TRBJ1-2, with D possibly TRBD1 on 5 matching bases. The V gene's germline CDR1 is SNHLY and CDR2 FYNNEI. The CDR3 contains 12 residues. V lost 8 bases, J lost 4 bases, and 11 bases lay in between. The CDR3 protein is CASSRVGYGYTF. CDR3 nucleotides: TGTGCCAGCTCCAGGGTCGGCTATGGCTACACCTTC. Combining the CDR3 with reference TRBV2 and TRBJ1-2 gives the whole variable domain EPEVTQTPSHQVTQMGQEVILRCVPISNHLYFYWYRQILGQKVEFLVSFYNNEISEKSEIFDDQFSVERPDGSNFTLKIRSTKLEDSAMYFCASSRVGYGYTFGSGTRLTVV.

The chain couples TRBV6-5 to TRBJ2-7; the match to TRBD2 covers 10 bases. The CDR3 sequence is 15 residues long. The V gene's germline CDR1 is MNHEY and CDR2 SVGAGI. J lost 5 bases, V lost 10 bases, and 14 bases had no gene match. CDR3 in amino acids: CAISESGLAKHEQYF. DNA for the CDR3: TGTGCCATCAGCGAGTCGGGACTAGCGAAACACGAGCAGTACTTC.

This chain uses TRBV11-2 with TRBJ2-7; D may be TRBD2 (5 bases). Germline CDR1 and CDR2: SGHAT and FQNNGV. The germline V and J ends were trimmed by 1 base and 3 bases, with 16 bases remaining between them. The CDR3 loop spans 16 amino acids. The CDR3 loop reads CASSLGVGGTGYEQYF. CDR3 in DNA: TGTGCCAGCAGCTTAGGGGTTGGAGGCACCGGCTACGAGCAGTACTTC.

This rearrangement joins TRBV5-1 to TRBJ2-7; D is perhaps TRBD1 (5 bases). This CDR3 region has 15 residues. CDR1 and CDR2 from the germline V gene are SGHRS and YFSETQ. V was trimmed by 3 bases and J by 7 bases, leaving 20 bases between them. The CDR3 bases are TGCGCCAGCAGCTCTCAGGGTCCCCCGCTACAAGAGCAGTACTTC. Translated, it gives CASSSQGPPLQEQYF.

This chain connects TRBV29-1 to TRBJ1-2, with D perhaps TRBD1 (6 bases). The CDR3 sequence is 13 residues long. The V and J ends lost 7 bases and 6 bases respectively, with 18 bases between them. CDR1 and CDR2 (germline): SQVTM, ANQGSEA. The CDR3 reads CSAEGGAADGYTF. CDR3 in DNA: TGCAGCGCCGAGGGGGGGGCAGCGGATGGCTACACCTTC.

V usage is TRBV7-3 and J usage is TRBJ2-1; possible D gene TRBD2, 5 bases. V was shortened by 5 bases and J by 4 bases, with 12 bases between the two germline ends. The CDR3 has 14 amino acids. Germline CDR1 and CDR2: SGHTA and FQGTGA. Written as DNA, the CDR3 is TGTGCCAGCAGCCCTGGACTCGCTTACAATGAGCAGTTCTTC. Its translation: CASSPGLAYNEQFF.

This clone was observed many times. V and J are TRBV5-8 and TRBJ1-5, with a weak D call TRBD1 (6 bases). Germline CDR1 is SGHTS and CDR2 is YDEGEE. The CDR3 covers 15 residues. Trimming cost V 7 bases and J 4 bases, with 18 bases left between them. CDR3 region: CASGPGHHYNQPQHF. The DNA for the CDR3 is TGTGCCAGCGGACCGGGACACCACTATAATCAGCCCCAGCATTTT.

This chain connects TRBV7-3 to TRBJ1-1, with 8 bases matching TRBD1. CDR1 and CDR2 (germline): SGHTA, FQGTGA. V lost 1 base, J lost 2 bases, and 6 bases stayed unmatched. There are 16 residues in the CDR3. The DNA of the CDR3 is TGTGCCAGCAGCTTAATAACAGGGGGTTCCAACACTGAAGCTTTCTTT. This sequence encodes CASSLITGGSNTEAFF.

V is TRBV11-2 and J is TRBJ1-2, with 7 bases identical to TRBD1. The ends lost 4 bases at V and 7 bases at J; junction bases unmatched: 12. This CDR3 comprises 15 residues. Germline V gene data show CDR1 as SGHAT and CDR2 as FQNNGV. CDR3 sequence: CASSSLWRGQSGYTF. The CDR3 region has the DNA TGTGCCAGCAGCTCCCTTTGGAGGGGGCAGTCTGGCTACACCTTC.

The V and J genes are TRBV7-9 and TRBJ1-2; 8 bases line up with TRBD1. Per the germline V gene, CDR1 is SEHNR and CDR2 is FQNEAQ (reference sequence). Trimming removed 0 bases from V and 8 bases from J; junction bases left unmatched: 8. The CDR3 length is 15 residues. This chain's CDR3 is CASSLAGRQGSGYTF. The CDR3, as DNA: TGTGCCAGCAGCTTAGCGGGGAGACAGGGGTCCGGCTACACCTTC. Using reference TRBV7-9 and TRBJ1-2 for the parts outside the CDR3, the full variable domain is DTGVSQNPRHKITKRGQNVTFRCDPISEHNRLYWYRQTLGQGPEFLTYFQNEAQLEKSRLLSDRFSAERPKGSFSTLEIQRTEQGDSAMYLCASSLAGRQGSGYTFGSGTRLTVV.

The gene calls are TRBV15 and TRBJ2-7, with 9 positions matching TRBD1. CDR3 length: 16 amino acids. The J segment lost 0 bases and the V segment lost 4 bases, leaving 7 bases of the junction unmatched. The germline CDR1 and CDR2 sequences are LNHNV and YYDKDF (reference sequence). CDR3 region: CATSKGQGPISYEQYF. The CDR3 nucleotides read TGTGCCACCAGCAAAGGACAGGGGCCTATCTCCTACGAGCAGTACTTC. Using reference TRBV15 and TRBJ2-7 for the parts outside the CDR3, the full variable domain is DAMVIQNPRYQVTQFGKPVTLSCSQTLNHNVMYWYQQKSSQAPKLLFHYYDKDFNNEADTPDNFQSRRPNTSFCFLDIRSPGLGDTAMYLCATSKGQGPISYEQYFGPGTRLTVT.

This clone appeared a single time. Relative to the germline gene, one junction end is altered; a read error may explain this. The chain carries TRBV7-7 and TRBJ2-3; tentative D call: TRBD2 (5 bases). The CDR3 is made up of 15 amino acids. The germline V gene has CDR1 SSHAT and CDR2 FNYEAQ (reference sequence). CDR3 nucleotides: TGTGCTAGCAGCAGGACTCTCGACTACACAGATACGCAGTATTTT. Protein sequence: CASSRTLDYTDTQYF.

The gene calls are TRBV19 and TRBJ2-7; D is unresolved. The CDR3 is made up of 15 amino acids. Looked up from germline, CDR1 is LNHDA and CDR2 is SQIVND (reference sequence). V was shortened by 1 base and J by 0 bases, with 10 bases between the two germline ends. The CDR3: CASSIGGGSSYEQYF. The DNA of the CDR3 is TGTGCCAGTAGTATAGGCGGCGGTAGCTCCTACGAGCAGTACTTC.